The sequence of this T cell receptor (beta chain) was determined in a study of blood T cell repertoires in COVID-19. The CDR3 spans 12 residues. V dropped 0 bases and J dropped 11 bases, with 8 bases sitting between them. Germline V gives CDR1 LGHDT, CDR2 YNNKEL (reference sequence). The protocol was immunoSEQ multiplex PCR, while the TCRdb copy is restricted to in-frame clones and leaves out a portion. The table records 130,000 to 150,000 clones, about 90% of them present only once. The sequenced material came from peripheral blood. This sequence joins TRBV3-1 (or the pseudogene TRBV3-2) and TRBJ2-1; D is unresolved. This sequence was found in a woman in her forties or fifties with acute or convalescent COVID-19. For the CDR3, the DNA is TGTGCCAGCAGCCAAGAAGCGAGAAAGCAGTTCTTC. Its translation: CASSQEARKQFF.